One and the same sample provided the 19 T cell receptor beta chains below, sequenced in a study of cytomegalovirus exposure and HLA in healthy donors. 13 Jbeta primers and 60 Vbeta primers were used for the PCR. Only in-frame clones appear in the TCRdb table, and some are missing; sequencing was by immunoSEQ multiplex PCR. Among about 94,000 clones listed, roughly 79% were seen once. Sequencing used PBMCs. Receptors were obtained from a male donor in good health and CMV-seronegative.

With respect to this clone: The junction departs from the called germline gene at one end, perhaps through a read error. The chain links TRBV10-3 to TRBJ1-1, with D perhaps matching TRBD1 (5 bases). The CDR3 loop spans 12 amino acids. Germline V gene lookup returns CDR1 ENHRY and CDR2 SYGVKD. CDR3 bases: TGCGCGGGGGGTAGGACGAACACTGAAGCTTTCTTT. Translated, it gives CAGGRTNTEAFF.

This chain uses TRBV2 with TRBJ1-1; D unclear. The ends were cut back, 7 bases at V and 0 bases at J, with 12 bases in the middle. The germline V gene has CDR1 SNHLY and CDR2 FYNNEI. This CDR3 region has 14 residues. The chain's CDR3 is CASKSGGMNTEAFF. CDR3 bases: TGTGCCAGCAAATCGGGTGGCATGAACACTGAAGCTTTCTTT.

V gene TRBV9 combines with J gene TRBJ2-1; no definite D call. Germline V lookup: CDR1 SGDLS, CDR2 YYNGEE. The CDR3 has 12 residues. V was clipped by 3 bases and J by 9 bases, with 10 bases between them. CDR3 coding DNA: TGTGCCAGCAGCGCCCCTAAAGCTGAGCAGTTCTTC. Translated: CASSAPKAEQFF.

The CDR3 nucleotides are TGTGCCAGCAGTGGGCAGACAGTTGCCGGGGAGCTGTTTTTT. It translates to CASSGQTVAGELFF. The chain has TRBV6-1 and TRBJ2-2; possible D gene TRBD1, 5 bases. The CDR3 length is 14 residues. The V gene's germline CDR1 is MNHNS and CDR2 SASEGT. V dropped 4 bases and J dropped 6 bases, with 12 bases sitting between them.

This chain joins TRBV7-9 and TRBJ2-7; weak D call: TRBD1 (5 bases). This CDR3 has 19 residues. CDR1 and CDR2 (germline): SEHNR, FQNEAQ (reference sequence). The V gene lost 5 bases and the J gene lost 0 bases, with 26 bases spanning the gap. The CDR3 DNA is TGTGCCAGCAGCCGTCCTACCGACCACCCCCAGGGCAGCTCCTACGAGCAGTACTTC. As protein: CASSRPTDHPQGSSYEQYF.

This clone was detected a few times. This rearrangement joins TRBV6-5 to TRBJ1-1, with TRBD1 as a possible D gene (6 bases). This CDR3 is built from 15 residues. The germline V gene encodes CDR1 MNHEY and CDR2 SVGAGI. Between the trimmed V and J ends, which lost 2 bases and 9 bases, there was a span of 19 bases. The CDR3 nucleotides are TGTGCCAGCAGTTACCAAGGGACACACATCAAGCAAGCTTTCTTT. It translates to CASSYQGTHIKQAFF.

The V gene is TRBV7-2, the J gene TRBJ2-5, with 8 bases aligning to TRBD2. The V and J ends lost 1 base and 5 bases, in that order; junction bases with no gene match: 3. Looked up from germline, CDR1 is SGHTA and CDR2 is FQGNSA. The CDR3 runs 14 residues. CDR3 residues: CASSLGGGLETQYF. CDR3 DNA: TGTGCCAGCAGCTTAGGCGGGGGGCTCGAGACCCAGTACTTC.

This chain joins TRBV5-8 and TRBJ2-7, with D hard to call. V lost 4 bases to trimming and J lost 5 bases, with 19 bases between them. The germline V gene has CDR1 SGHTS and CDR2 YDEGEE. The CDR3 contains 15 residues. CDR3 region: CASSLGPLVPHEQYF. Here the CDR3 DNA reads TGTGCCAGCAGCCTAGGCCCTCTCGTTCCCCACGAGCAGTACTTC.

The chain recombines TRBV7-2 with TRBJ1-1; D unclear. The CDR3 is 14 residues long. Trimming took off 1 base at V and 6 bases at J, with 12 bases between the two ends. Per the germline V gene, CDR1 is SGHTA and CDR2 is FQGNSA. This CDR3 reads CASSLVVREAEAFF. The CDR3 region has the DNA TGTGCCAGCAGCTTAGTTGTAAGGGAGGCTGAAGCTTTCTTT. Together with reference TRBV7-2 and TRBJ1-1, the CDR3 gives the full variable domain: GAGVSQSPSNKVTEKGKDVELRCDPISGHTALYWYRQSLGQGLEFLIYFQGNSAPDKSGLPSDRFSAERTGGSVSTLTIQRTQQEDSAVYLCASSLVVREAEAFFGQGTRLTVV.

As regards this clone: Other DNA sequences in this sample translate to the same CDR3. This chain connects TRBV7-2 to TRBJ1-2; no definite D call. Germline lookup yields CDR1 SGHTA and CDR2 FQGNSA. The length of the CDR3 is 12 residues. Trimming took 2 bases from V and 5 from J, leaving 6 bases between them. CDR3 protein: CASSLRTYGYTF. The CDR3 DNA reads as TGTGCCAGCAGCTTACGGACTTATGGCTACACCTTC.

This rearrangement joins TRBV5-5 to TRBJ1-2; perhaps TRBD1 as D (6 bases). V was shortened by 4 bases and J by 6 bases, with 16 bases between the two germline ends. This CDR3 has 14 residues. CDR1 and CDR2 (germline): SGHKS, YYEKEE (reference sequence). The CDR3 bases are TGTGCCAGCAGCCTACTTCGGGACAATAATGGCTACACCTTC. Encoded protein: CASSLLRDNNGYTF.

The chain employs TRBV14 and TRBJ2-1, with 9 bases lining up with TRBD1. Germline V CDR1 and CDR2: SGHDN, FVKESK. The length of the CDR3 is 12 residues. The junction had 9 bases not matched to a gene; V was cut back by 6 bases and J by 15 bases. The CDR3 bases are TGTGCCAGCAGAACCGGGACAGGGCCTCCGTTCTTC. Protein product: CASRTGTGPPFF.

The chain carries TRBV10-3 and TRBJ1-1, with TRBD1 as a possible D gene (5 bases). CDR3 length equals 18 residues. V was cut by 0 bases and J by 3 bases, with 20 bases left in between. Germline CDR1 ENHRY, CDR2 SYGVKD. CDR3 nucleotides: TGTGCCATCAGTGAGTCTACACAGGCGGGGATCTTGGACACTGAAGCTTTCTTT. Translating gives CAISESTQAGILDTEAFF.

J is TRBJ1-2 and V is TRBV7-2, with D possibly being TRBD1 (6 bases). Germline lookup yields CDR1 SGHTA and CDR2 FQGNSA. V lost 7 bases and J lost 7, with 16 bases in between. CDR3 size: 13 residues. CDR3 region: CASIPPGGRGYTF. CDR3 nucleotide sequence: TGTGCCAGCATCCCTCCGGGGGGCCGTGGCTACACCTTC.

This chain connects TRBV11-2 to TRBJ2-4, with 7 bases lining up with TRBD1. The CDR3 consists of 14 residues. Trimming cost V 5 bases and J 6 bases; bases outside gene matches: 7. Looked up from germline, CDR1 is SGHAT and CDR2 is FQNNGV. In DNA form, the CDR3 reads TGTGCCAGCAGCCCGCGTGGGACAGCAAACATTCAGTACTTC. Protein: CASSPRGTANIQYF.

The chain carries TRBV7-6 and TRBJ2-2; no reliable D call. Germline V gene lookup returns CDR1 SGHVS and CDR2 FNYEAQ. Trimming shortened V by 3 bases and J by 7 bases, and 9 bases separated the two germline ends. The CDR3 is 13 amino acids. CDR3 in amino acids: CASSFDEIGELFF. The CDR3 nucleotides are TGTGCCAGCAGCTTTGATGAGATCGGGGAGCTGTTTTTT.

This clone was detected only a few times. The rearrangement links TRBV19 to TRBJ1-6, with 9 nucleotides matching TRBD1. Looked up from germline, CDR1 is LNHDA and CDR2 is SQIVND (reference sequence). CDR3 length: 15 residues. Losses at the gene ends were 8 bases for V and 6 bases for J; bases not matched to a gene: 8. The CDR3 sequence is CASGDPGQGNSPLHF. The CDR3 DNA follows: TGTGCCAGTGGAGATCCGGGACAGGGTAATTCACCCCTCCACTTT.

The chain uses TRBV28 and TRBJ1-2; perhaps TRBD1 as D (5 bases). The CDR3 totals 16 residues. Trimming removed 3 bases at V and 4 bases at J, with 18 bases between. The germline CDR1 and CDR2 sequences are MDHEN and SYDVKM. CDR3 bases: TGTGCCAGCAGTTTCCCAACAGGAACCTACTCCTATGGCTACACCTTC. It codes for CASSFPTGTYSYGYTF.

This chain uses TRBV28 with TRBJ2-1; TRBD1 agrees at 8 bases. This CDR3 has 15 amino acids. The germline CDR1 and CDR2 sequences are MDHEN and SYDVKM. V shed 7 bases, J shed 4 bases, and the junction held 9 bases outside the gene matches. CDR3 sequence: CASTLGGQVYNEQFF. The CDR3 DNA sequence: TGTGCCAGCACTCTCGGGGGACAGGTTTACAATGAGCAGTTCTTC. The full variable domain, completed using reference TRBV28 and TRBJ2-1, is DVKVTQSSRYLVKRTGEKVFLECVQDMDHENMFWYRQDPGLGLRLIYFSYDVKMKEKGDIPEGYSVSREKKERFSLILESASTNQTSMYLCASTLGGQVYNEQFFGPGTRLTVL.